This is a list of T cell receptor beta chains from one sample in a study of cytomegalovirus exposure and HLA in healthy donors. Method: immunoSEQ multiplex PCR; TCRdb's copy keeps in-frame clones and lacks some. The sample has around 210,000 clones, 78% seen once. The sample comprised PBMCs. Receptor source: a boy between 5 and 17 years old in good health and CMV-seronegative. Both conserved end residues are part of each CDR3. The D gene is left open where the match is weak. Only some rows state a clone size, as once, few, many or a class for expanded clones.

size	V	D	J	CDR3	DNA
.	TRBV5-1	.	TRBJ1-4	CASSLQLPNEKLFF	TGCGCCAGCAGCTTACAGCTCCCTAATGAAAAACTGTTTTTT
.	TRBV19	.	TRBJ1-2	CASSTAGYLDYGYTF	TGTGCCAGTAGTACTGCAGGGTATTTGGACTATGGCTACACCTTC
.	TRBV2	.	TRBJ1-1	CASGETNTEAFF	TGTGCCAGCGGGGAGACGAACACTGAAGCTTTCTTT
.	TRBV5-1	.	TRBJ2-7	CASSLGQSYEQYF	TGCGCCAGCAGCTTGGGGCAATCCTACGAGCAGTACTTC
.	TRBV7-9	.	TRBJ1-1	CASSFRQGYPEAFF	TGTGCCAGCAGCTTCCGTCAGGGTTATCCTGAAGCTTTCTTT
.	TRBV30	.	TRBJ1-2	CAWSPTGYGYTF	TGTGCCTGGTCCCCGACAGGTTATGGCTACACCTTC
.	TRBV2	.	TRBJ1-6	CAGQLEGGSPLHF	TGTGCCGGCCAGTTGGAGGGTGGTTCACCCCTCCACTTT
.	TRBV7-9	.	TRBJ1-1	CASSLVGRNTEAFF	TGTGCCAGCAGCTTAGTGGGCAGGAACACTGAAGCTTTCTTT
.	TRBV10-1	TRBD1	TRBJ2-7	CASSVSVGGGYEQYF	TGCGCCAGCAGTGTATCGGTAGGGGGCGGATACGAGCAGTACTTC
.	TRBV6-1	.	TRBJ1-4	CASTGSNEKLFF	TGTGCCAGCACAGGAAGTAATGAAAAACTGTTTTTT
once	TRBV6-5	TRBD1	TRBJ1-3	CASSYPNRGLENTIYF	TGTGCCAGCAGTTACCCGAACAGGGGGTTAGAAAACACCATATATTTT
.	TRBV7-9	TRBD1	TRBJ1-1	CASSKHRGLADTEAFF	TGTGCCAGCAGCAAACACAGGGGGCTGGCGGACACTGAAGCTTTCTTT
.	TRBV6-5	TRBD1	TRBJ2-7	CASRGQGFFEQYF	TGTGCCAGCCGGGGACAGGGATTCTTCGAGCAGTACTTC
.	TRBV15	.	TRBJ1-6	CATSRDGGYNSPLHF	TGTGCCACCAGCAGAGATGGGGGGTATAATTCACCCCTCCACTTT
.	TRBV2	.	TRBJ1-5	CASSATLETQPQHF	TGTGCCAGCAGTGCCACCCTGGAGACCCAGCCCCAGCATTTT